The 26 T cell receptor beta chains presented below share a single source sample, sequenced in a study of cytomegalovirus exposure and HLA in healthy donors. Use of 60 Vbeta and 13 Jbeta primers characterized the PCR. Profiled with immunoSEQ multiplex PCR; TCRdb holds only in-frame clones, not every one. The sample carries tens of thousands of clones, about three quarters recorded once. Sequenced material: PBMCs. The receptors stem from a male donor in good health and CMV-seropositive.

The V gene is TRBV7-2, the J gene TRBJ2-6; 7 nucleotides agree with TRBD1. The V gene's germline CDR1 is SGHTA and CDR2 FQGNSA. The CDR3 length is 16 residues. Unmatched junction bases numbered 14, after V lost 5 bases and J lost 10 bases. CDR3 amino acids: CASSPQRQGAKNVLTF. The CDR3 nucleotides are TGTGCCAGCAGCCCACAAAGACAGGGTGCCAAAAACGTCCTGACTTTC.

The chain combines TRBV7-8 with TRBJ2-1; 7 bases fit TRBD2. This CDR3 is 14 amino acids long. Germline V lookup: CDR1 SGHVS, CDR2 FQNEAQ. With 2 bases clipped from V and 4 bases from J, the junction kept 2 bases outside the gene matches. CDR3 in amino acids: CASSLRTRYNEQFF. In nucleotides, the CDR3 is TGTGCCAGCAGCTTAAGGACTAGGTACAATGAGCAGTTCTTC.

As for this clone: Other DNA sequences in the same sample also yield this CDR3. The chain links TRBV7-6 to TRBJ2-7; TRBD2 matches at 10 bases. Germline V lookup: CDR1 SGHVS, CDR2 FNYEAQ. The CDR3 is made up of 17 amino acids. V was clipped by 2 bases and J by 0 bases; unmatched bases: 7. In nucleotides, the CDR3 is TGTGCCAGCAGCTTATTAGCGGGAGGTTATAGCTCCTACGAGCAGTACTTC. Residues: CASSLLAGGYSSYEQYF. Combining the CDR3 with reference TRBV7-6 and TRBJ2-7 gives the whole variable domain GAGVSQSPRYKVTKRGQDVALRCDPISGHVSLYWYRQALGQGPEFLTYFNYEAQQDKSGLPNDRFSAERPEGSISTLTIQRTEQRDSAMYRCASSLLAGGYSSYEQYFGPGTRLTVT.

In its sample, this clone was seen a few times. The chain joins TRBV4-1 to TRBJ2-3, with TRBD2 matching over 14 bases. The germline gives CDR1 MGHRA, CDR2 YSYEKL. Trimming took 1 base from V and 4 from J; bases not matched to a gene: 1. The CDR3 runs to 16 residues. CDR3 coding DNA: TGCGCCAGCAGCCAAGGACTAGCGGGGGGGTCAGATACGCAGTATTTT. It translates to CASSQGLAGGSDTQYF.

This clone was seen only once. This chain connects TRBV10-2 to TRBJ2-5; 11 bases line up with TRBD2. This CDR3 has 15 amino acids. Germline values: CDR1 WSHSY, CDR2 SAAADI. V lost 6 bases to trimming and J lost 1 base; unmatched junction nucleotides: 4. This CDR3 reads CASSSGTSGQETQYF. CDR3 bases: TGCGCCAGCAGCTCCGGGACTAGCGGCCAAGAGACCCAGTACTTC.

V is TRBV29-1 and J is TRBJ2-7, with 7 positions matching TRBD1. Germline V gene data show CDR1 as SQVTM and CDR2 as ANQGSEA. With 7 bases clipped from V and 3 bases from J, the junction kept 12 bases outside the gene matches. The CDR3 is 14 residues long. As DNA, the CDR3 is TGCAGCGCAGTTCCGGGGACAGCGAACTACGAGCAGTACTTC. As protein: CSAVPGTANYEQYF.

This chain joins TRBV7-2 and TRBJ2-5; 7 bases align to TRBD2. V dropped 5 bases and J dropped 5; count of bases not matched to a gene: 8. Looked up from germline, CDR1 is SGHTA and CDR2 is FQGNSA. The CDR3 covers 14 residues. CDR3 nucleotide sequence: TGTGCCAGCAGCCAGTCCGCCGGGAGGGAGACCCAGTACTTC. Protein product: CASSQSAGRETQYF.

The CDR3 is CASSQGQVANTQYF. CDR3 in DNA: TGTGCCAGCAGTCAGGGACAGGTCGCAAATACGCAGTATTTT. This chain uses TRBV27 with TRBJ2-3; 8 bases align to TRBD1. The germline V gene encodes CDR1 MNHEY and CDR2 SMNVEV (reference sequence). The CDR3 consists of 14 residues. The junction had 8 bases not matched to a gene; V was cut back by 5 bases and J by 7 bases.

This clone was seen more than once but under ten times. The chain uses TRBV4-1 and TRBJ1-4; perhaps TRBD1 as D (6 bases). In germline, CDR1 is MGHRA, CDR2 YSYEKL. This CDR3 contains 14 residues. The ends were cut back, 4 bases at V and 4 bases at J, with 10 bases in the middle. The CDR3 DNA is TGCGCCAGCAGCCCAGGGGAGATTAATGAAAAACTGTTTTTT. This encodes CASSPGEINEKLFF.

This rearrangement joins TRBV18 to TRBJ1-1; 8 bases are shared with TRBD1. With V trimmed by 3 bases and J by 7 bases, 4 bases remained unmatched. CDR3 length: 13 amino acids. Per the germline V gene, CDR1 is KGHSH and CDR2 is LQKENI. CDR3 DNA sequence: TGTGCCAGCTCACCGGGACAGGAGGTTGAAGCTTTCTTT. It yields the protein CASSPGQEVEAFF.

The chain combines TRBV7-8 with TRBJ2-7; 9 nucleotides match TRBD1. Germline loops: CDR1 SGHVS, CDR2 FQNEAQ. The CDR3 consists of 16 residues. Losses at the gene ends were 0 bases for V and 6 bases for J; bases not matched to a gene: 9. CDR3: CASSLALNRGRVEQYF. In DNA, the CDR3 is TGTGCCAGCAGCTTAGCGTTGAACAGGGGGCGGGTCGAGCAGTACTTC.

This rearrangement joins TRBV2 to TRBJ2-1, with 9 bases matching TRBD2. Germline-derived CDR1 and CDR2 are SNHLY and FYNNEI. V shed 1 base and J 3 bases; nucleotides not matched to a gene: 1. The CDR3 spans 15 residues. The CDR3, as DNA: TGTGCCAGCAGTGAAGGGCGGGAGGGCTACAATGAGCAGTTCTTC. Translating it yields CASSEGREGYNEQFF.

J is TRBJ1-1 and V is TRBV7-2; unclear D gene. Trimming took off 2 bases at V and 4 bases at J, with 8 bases between the two ends. The germline CDR1 and CDR2 sequences are SGHTA and FQGNSA. This CDR3 has 13 residues. The CDR3 DNA sequence: TGTGCCAGCAGCTTATATGGGAGCACTGAAGCTTTCTTT. Translation: CASSLYGSTEAFF.

V and J are TRBV7-9 and TRBJ2-3, with 9 bases matching TRBD1. The germline gives CDR1 SEHNR, CDR2 FQNEAQ (reference sequence). V was pared by 1 base and J by 4 bases, with 9 bases of the junction left unmatched. The CDR3 is made up of 17 amino acids. Here the CDR3 DNA reads TGTGCCAGCAGCTTAGGGGGGGGACAGGGTAACGCAGATACGCAGTATTTT. It encodes CASSLGGGQGNADTQYF.

V is TRBV30 and J is TRBJ2-1; 7 bases agree with TRBD1. V dropped 5 bases and J dropped 9; count of bases not matched to a gene: 13. The CDR3 consists of 14 residues. Germline CDR1 is GTSNPN and CDR2 is SVGIG (reference sequence). The DNA of the CDR3 is TGTGCCTGGGTTTCCCGGGACAGCTTAGGTGAGCAGTTCTTC. Protein product: CAWVSRDSLGEQFF.

This chain joins TRBV4-2 and TRBJ2-7, with 12 nucleotides matching TRBD1. V was clipped by 0 bases and J by 4 bases; unmatched bases: 4. This CDR3 is 16 amino acids long. The V gene's germline CDR1 is LGHNA and CDR2 YNFKEQ. This CDR3 is CASSQDEGQGAYEQYF. The CDR3, as DNA: TGTGCCAGCAGCCAAGATGAGGGACAGGGGGCGTACGAGCAGTACTTC.

The chain couples TRBV5-4 to TRBJ1-2, with a tentative D call TRBD1 (5 bases). V lost 4 bases to trimming and J lost 4 bases, with 14 bases between them. There are 14 residues in the CDR3. Germline V lookup: CDR1 SGHNT, CDR2 YYREEE (reference sequence). The CDR3 DNA reads as TGTGCCAGCAGCCTACCCAGGGTTCCCTATGGCTACACCTTC. It yields the protein CASSLPRVPYGYTF.

V and J are TRBV6-5 and TRBJ2-7; D ambiguous. Germline V lookup: CDR1 MNHEY, CDR2 SVGAGI. V was cut by 5 bases and J by 4 bases, with 9 bases left in between. The CDR3 has 12 amino acids. DNA of the CDR3: TGTGCCAGCAGTCCAGGCGATTACGAGCAGTACTTC. Translation: CASSPGDYEQYF.

V and J are TRBV6-1 and TRBJ2-7, with D maybe TRBD1 (6 bases). This CDR3 spans 13 amino acids. V dropped 7 bases and J dropped 3 bases, with 13 bases sitting between them. CDR1 MNHNS and CDR2 SASEGT come from the germline V gene. The CDR3 region has the DNA TGTGCCAGCACAGGGACACCTTTCTACGAGCAGTACTTC. It codes for CASTGTPFYEQYF.

The chain links TRBV27 to TRBJ1-2; D ambiguous. Trimming stripped 11 bases from V and 6 bases from J, with 16 bases between. The CDR3 runs 12 residues. The germline gives CDR1 MNHEY, CDR2 SMNVEV (reference sequence). The chain's CDR3 is CAAGREIDGYTF. CDR3 DNA: TGTGCCGCTGGGAGGGAGATCGATGGCTACACCTTC.

This clone has just a few counts. The chain employs TRBV6-6 and TRBJ1-5; no reliable D call. CDR3 length equals 14 residues. Germline V lookup: CDR1 MNHNY, CDR2 SVGAGI (reference sequence). Between the trimmed V and J ends, which lost 7 bases and 2 bases, there was a span of 12 bases. CDR3 nucleotide sequence: TGTGCCAGCACCAACGACTGGGGCAATCAGCCCCAGCATTTT. Its protein is CASTNDWGNQPQHF.

This clone was counted only a few times. This sequence joins TRBV25-1 and TRBJ2-3; D is uncertain. There are 12 residues in the CDR3. Germline CDR1 and CDR2: MGHDK and SYGVNS. V shed 4 bases and J shed 5 bases, with 7 bases lying between them. The DNA of the CDR3 is TGTGCCAGCAGTGGGCCGAAAGATACGCAGTATTTT. This codes for CASSGPKDTQYF.

This clone has just a few counts. The chain is built from TRBV15 and TRBJ2-7; D may be TRBD2 (6 bases). The germline gives CDR1 LNHNV, CDR2 YYDKDF (reference sequence). The CDR3 is 13 amino acids. DNA for the CDR3: TGTGCAACGGGGCGGGGAGCAGCCTACGAGCAGTACTTC. Protein product: CATGRGAAYEQYF. The full variable domain, in which reference TRBV15 and TRBJ2-7 provide the parts outside the CDR3, is DAMVIQNPRYQVTQFGKPVTLSCSQTLNHNVMYWYQQKSSQAPKLLFHYYDKDFNNEADTPDNFQSRRPNTSFCFLDIRSPGLGDTAMYLCATGRGAAYEQYFGPGTRLTVT.

This clone has a handful of counts. The chain carries TRBV10-1 and TRBJ2-1; 15 nucleotides match TRBD2. Trimming took 2 bases from V and 8 from J; bases not matched to a gene: 7. The germline V gene encodes CDR1 WNHNN and CDR2 SYGVQD (reference sequence). This CDR3 comprises 17 residues. This CDR3 reads CASSERTSGRARDEQFF. The CDR3 nucleotides are TGCGCCAGCAGTGAGAGGACTAGCGGGAGGGCCAGGGATGAGCAGTTCTTC.

This clone was seen a few times. The chain is built from TRBV5-1 and TRBJ2-7; 7 bases align to TRBD1. There are 15 residues in the CDR3. Unmatched junction bases numbered 5, after V lost 0 bases and J lost 2 bases. The germline gives CDR1 SGHRS, CDR2 YFSETQ. Here the CDR3 DNA reads TGCGCCAGCAGCTTGGGACAGGGTCTCACCTACGAGCAGTACTTC. Its translation: CASSLGQGLTYEQYF.

The chain uses TRBV7-9 and TRBJ2-1; 8 nucleotides match TRBD2. The length of the CDR3 is 17 residues. CDR1 and CDR2 from the germline V gene are SEHNR and FQNEAQ (reference sequence). Trimming at V came to 1 base and at J to 5 bases, leaving 10 bases not matched to a gene. The CDR3 region has the DNA TGTGCCAGCAGCTTAGTGGTGGTTAGCGGGGCAAACAATGAGCAGTTCTTC. Its protein product is CASSLVVVSGANNEQFF.